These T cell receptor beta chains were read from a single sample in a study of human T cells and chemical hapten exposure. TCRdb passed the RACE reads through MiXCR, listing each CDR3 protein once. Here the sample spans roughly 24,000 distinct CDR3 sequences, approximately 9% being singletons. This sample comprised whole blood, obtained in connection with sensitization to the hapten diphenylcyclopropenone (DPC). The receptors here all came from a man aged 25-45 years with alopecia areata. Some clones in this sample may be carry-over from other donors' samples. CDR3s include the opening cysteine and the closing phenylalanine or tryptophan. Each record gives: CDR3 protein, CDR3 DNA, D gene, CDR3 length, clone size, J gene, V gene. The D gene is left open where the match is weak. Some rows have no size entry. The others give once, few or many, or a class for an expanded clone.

CSAQIRDQRKDTQYF TGCAGTGCCCAGATCCGGGACCAGCGGAAAGATACGCAGTATTTT . 15 many TRBJ2-3 TRBV20-1
CATGSGPPPRTGELFF TGTGCGACGGGGTCCGGGCCCCCCCCGCGCACCGGGGAGCTGTTTTTT . 16 many TRBJ2-2 TRBV7-8
CASSKQEMNTEAFF TGTGCCAGCAGTAAACAGGAGATGAACACTGAAGCTTTCTTT . 14 . TRBJ1-1 TRBV6-1
CASTRSYGYTF TGTGCCAGCACGCGGAGCTATGGCTACACCTTC . 11 many TRBJ1-2 TRBV12-3/TRBV12-4
CASSPMVAGGKDTEAFF TGTGCCAGCTCACCAATGGTGGCAGGGGGCAAGGACACTGAAGCTTTCTTT TRBD1 17 . TRBJ1-1 TRBV18
CASSPPTGGAYNEQFF TGTGCCAGCTCACCACCCACAGGGGGCGCCTACAATGAGCAGTTCTTC TRBD1 16 many TRBJ2-1 TRBV18
CSAVGLAGPLDTQYF TGCAGCGCCGTCGGACTAGCGGGACCTTTGGATACGCAGTATTTT TRBD2 15 many TRBJ2-3 TRBV29-1
CAITGTVFLRGNTIYF TGTGCCATCACCGGGACAGTTTTTCTGAGAGGAAACACCATATATTTT TRBD1 16 few TRBJ1-3 TRBV10-3
CASSQRTGDYEQYF TGTGCCAGCAGCCAAAGGACAGGGGATTACGAGCAGTACTTC TRBD1 14 few TRBJ2-7 TRBV3-1
CASTPGDSTEAFF TGTGCCAGCACCCCCGGGGACAGCACTGAAGCTTTCTTT TRBD1 13 many TRBJ1-1 TRBV7-9
CASSLGLNTGELFF TGTGCCAGCAGCTTAGGTTTGAACACCGGGGAGCTGTTTTTT . 14 many TRBJ2-2 TRBV7-8
CASSLDRAGRNQPQHF TGTGCCAGCTCACTGGACAGGGCGGGACGAAATCAGCCCCAGCATTTT TRBD1 16 many TRBJ1-5 TRBV18
CASSEQRQPQHF TGTGCCAGCAGTGAACAGCGTCAGCCCCAGCATTTT . 12 few TRBJ1-5 TRBV6-1
CSATGQFF TGCAGTGCCACTGGGCAGTTCTTC . 8 many TRBJ2-1 TRBV20-1
CASSSVGPNTGELFF TGTGCCAGCAGCTCGGTAGGGCCGAACACCGGGGAGCTGTTTTTT . 15 many TRBJ2-2 TRBV7-2
CSVAAGEGYEQYF TGCAGCGTTGCGGCAGGGGAAGGCTACGAGCAGTACTTC . 13 . TRBJ2-7 TRBV29-1